The 26 T cell receptor beta chains given below trace back to one sample, sequenced in a study of regulatory T cells in long-lasting Graves disease. To make TCR beta libraries, researchers used iRepertoire HTBI primers and Arm-PCR of CDR3 regions. TCRdb analysed the multiplex PCR reads with MiXCR anew, one entry per CDR3 protein. In the table there are some 450,000 distinct CDR3 sequences, about a sixth of which are singletons. The time point was: newly diagnosed GD, antithyroid drugs for less than 3 months. The TCR library was made from RNA extracted from PBMCs. In addition, the sample was reused for a study of T cells in Graves' hyperthyroidism and ophthalmopathy.

Material: peripheral blood mononuclear cells (PBMCs), obtained at new diagnosis, from a patient treated with antithyroid drugs. These receptor sequences come from a woman under 40 with Graves disease.

This clonotype was seen ten or more times. The chain couples TRBV20-1 to TRBJ2-5, with a weak D call TRBD1 (5 bases). The CDR3 contains 13 residues. V was trimmed by 6 bases and J by 1 base, leaving 12 bases between them. Germline V gene lookup returns CDR1 DFQATT and CDR2 SNEGSKA (reference sequence). CDR3 residues: CSAQRQSQETQYF. Written as DNA, the CDR3 is TGCAGTGCCCAGCGACAGAGCCAAGAGACCCAGTACTTC.

This clonotype has ten or more counts. The chain couples TRBV20-1 to TRBJ1-2; maybe TRBD1 (6 bases). V was clipped by 1 base and J by 5 bases, with 17 bases between them. The germline V gene has CDR1 DFQATT and CDR2 SNEGSKA (reference sequence). This CDR3 is built from 15 residues. The CDR3 DNA follows: TGCAGTGCTAGAGTAGAAGGCAGGGGACCGTATGGCTACACCTTC. This translates into CSARVEGRGPYGYTF.

The J gene is TRBJ2-1, the V gene TRBV4-2; D gene unclear. Per the germline V gene, CDR1 is LGHNA and CDR2 is YNFKEQ. Between the trimmed V and J ends, which lost 0 bases and 8 bases, there was a span of 5 bases. This CDR3 comprises 12 residues. The CDR3 coding sequence is TGTGCCAGCAGCCAAGATTTGCATGAGCAGTTCTTC. Translating it yields CASSQDLHEQFF.

The rearrangement links TRBV28 to TRBJ2-7, with a weak D call TRBD2 (5 bases). Germline CDR1 is MDHEN and CDR2 is SYDVKM. CDR3 length: 14 amino acids. Trimming removed 6 bases from V and 4 bases from J, with 16 bases in between. CDR3 amino acids: CASRESSGEYEQYF. In DNA form, the CDR3 reads TGTGCCAGCAGAGAATCGTCTGGGGAGTACGAGCAGTACTTC.

The V gene is TRBV28, the J gene TRBJ2-2; D is undetermined. Deletions cut 2 bases from V and 1 base from J, with 14 bases between. Per germline, CDR1 MDHEN and CDR2 SYDVKM. The CDR3 contains 17 residues. The CDR3, as DNA: TGTGCCAGCAGTTTAGGTCCCCTCGTTGGGAACACCGGGGAGCTGTTTTTT. The encoded protein is CASSLGPLVGNTGELFF.

The table lists this clonotype with a count of one. A single base separates this from a much larger clone, so it may be a read error. The conserved phenylalanine or tryptophan normally closing the CDR3 is absent here, so this likely arose from a read error. The chain employs TRBV7-9 and TRBJ2-1, with 14 bases matching TRBD2. The CDR3 runs to 18 residues. V was pared by 4 bases and J by 7 bases, with 12 bases of the junction left unmatched. Germline CDR1 SEHNR, CDR2 FQNEAQ (reference sequence). The CDR3 sequence is CASSYRTSGRMGWNEQFL. DNA of the CDR3: TGTGCCAGCAGCTACAGGACTAGCGGGAGGATGGGCTGGAATGAGCAGTTCCTC.

The rearrangement links TRBV11-1 to TRBJ2-1; TRBD1 aligns across 8 bases. The germline gives CDR1 SGHAT, CDR2 FQDESV (reference sequence). Germline trimming cut 1 base from V and 5 bases from J; bases unmatched to any gene: 13. The CDR3 length is 18 residues. The CDR3 coding sequence is TGTGCCAGCAGCTTAGTCAGCCTGGGACAGGTTAGAGACAATGAGCAGTTCTTC. Amino acids: CASSLVSLGQVRDNEQFF.

This clonotype was seen repeatedly, ten times or more. The chain combines TRBV20-1 with TRBJ2-7; D gene ambiguous. CDR1 DFQATT and CDR2 SNEGSKA come from the germline V gene (reference sequence). CDR3 length: 15 amino acids. The ends were cut back, 3 bases at V and 1 base at J, with 16 bases in the middle. The CDR3 DNA reads as TGCAGTGCTAGGGGATTACTAAATCCATCCTACGAGCAGTACTTC. This gives the protein CSARGLLNPSYEQYF.

The CDR3 nucleotides are TGTGCCAGCAGCGCCGCGGGAAGGGGGGGCACAGATACGCAGTATTTT. Translation gives CASSAAGRGGTDTQYF. This sequence joins TRBV6-1 and TRBJ2-3, with D possibly being TRBD1 or TRBD2 (6 bases each). V was shortened by 6 bases and J by 1 base, with 17 bases between the two germline ends. Germline V gives CDR1 MNHNS, CDR2 SASEGT. The CDR3 totals 16 residues.

The chain recombines TRBV4-1 with TRBJ2-7; 14 bases agree with TRBD2. Losses at the gene ends were 3 bases for V and 6 bases for J; bases not matched to a gene: 4. CDR1 is MGHRA and CDR2 is YSYEKL in the germline V gene. The CDR3 totals 15 residues. The CDR3 coding sequence is TGCGCCAGCAGCCACCTGGGACTAGCGGGAGTCGAGCAGTACTTC. It is translated as CASSHLGLAGVEQYF.

This clonotype appeared a few times. V is TRBV15 and J is TRBJ2-1; 10 nucleotides align to TRBD2. After removal of 4 bases from V and 1 base from J, the junction contained 1 base not matched to a gene. CDR1 is LNHNV, CDR2 YYDKDF, per germline (reference sequence). The CDR3 has 15 residues. CDR3 sequence reads: CATSTSGSSYNEQFF. The CDR3 DNA follows: TGTGCCACCAGCACTAGCGGGAGTTCCTACAATGAGCAGTTCTTC.

Comments on this clonotype: A much larger clone lies a single base off, so this may be a read error. The rearrangement joins TRBV7-9 to TRBJ2-6; maybe TRBD1 (6 bases). CDR3 length: 13 residues. Germline V gives CDR1 SEHNR, CDR2 FQNEAQ (reference sequence). Trimming removed 7 bases at V and 2 bases at J, with 6 bases between. This CDR3 is CASKGAGANVLTF. The CDR3 DNA reads as TGTGCCAGCAAGGGGGCTGGGGCCAACGTCCTGACTTTC.

At least ten counts were recorded for this clonotype. The chain recombines TRBV27 with TRBJ1-1, with 8 bases aligning to TRBD1. CDR3 length: 14 residues. CDR1 and CDR2 from the germline V gene are MNHEY and SMNVEV (reference sequence). Trimming cost V 5 bases and J 2 bases; bases outside gene matches: 4. CDR3 DNA sequence: TGTGCCAGCAGTCACAGGGGGTCCAACACTGAAGCTTTCTTT. It encodes CASSHRGSNTEAFF.

This clonotype was picked up many times. The chain combines TRBV29-1 with TRBJ1-2; D is uncertain. V dropped 3 bases and J dropped 2 bases, with 7 bases sitting between them. This CDR3 has 12 residues. CDR1 is SQVTM, CDR2 ANQGSEA, per germline. The CDR3 region is CSVEAQNYGYTF. Written as DNA, the CDR3 is TGCAGCGTTGAGGCCCAAAACTATGGCTACACCTTC.

This clonotype appeared many times. The genes are TRBV7-2 and TRBJ1-3; D is possibly TRBD1 (5 bases). V was cut by 6 bases and J by 0 bases, with 12 bases left in between. The length of the CDR3 is 15 residues. Germline V gene data show CDR1 as SGHTA and CDR2 as FQGNSA. CDR3 in amino acids: CASSRDGYSGNTIYF. As DNA, the CDR3 is TGTGCCAGCAGTCGGGACGGGTACTCTGGAAACACCATATATTTT. The full variable domain, with the rest looked up from reference TRBV7-2 and TRBJ1-3, is GAGVSQSPSNKVTEKGKDVELRCDPISGHTALYWYRQSLGQGLEFLIYFQGNSAPDKSGLPSDRFSAERTGGSVSTLTIQRTQQEDSAVYLCASSRDGYSGNTIYFGEGSWLTVV.

V and J are TRBV12-3 or TRBV12-4 and TRBJ2-7; 9 nucleotides match TRBD2. This CDR3 contains 12 residues. The ends lost 10 bases at V and 4 bases at J; junction bases unmatched: 5. CDR3 sequence reads: CATRREGYEQYF. The CDR3 region has the DNA TGTGCCACCCGGCGGGAGGGGTACGAGCAGTACTTC.

Many counts were recorded for this clonotype. The CDR3 nucleotides are TGTGCCAGCAGCTTAGTGGGCGGAGGACGTAGACTCGGGGAGACCCAGTACTTC. This codes for CASSLVGGGRRLGETQYF. The chain combines TRBV7-2 with TRBJ2-5; TRBD2 might be the D (5 bases). Germline V gene sequence: CDR1 SGHTA, CDR2 FQGNSA. There are 18 residues in the CDR3. The V and J ends lost 1 base and 5 bases respectively, with 23 bases between them.

This sequence joins TRBV30 and TRBJ1-6; D is unresolved. The V end was cut by 1 base, the J end by 0 bases, with 7 bases between. The CDR3 extends over 15 amino acids. The germline V gene has CDR1 GTSNPN and CDR2 SVGIG (reference sequence). The CDR3 loop is CAWSELSSYNSPLHF. The CDR3 nucleotides are TGTGCCTGGAGTGAGCTAAGCTCCTATAATTCACCCCTCCACTTT.

This clonotype came up a few times. The J gene is TRBJ2-2, the V gene TRBV20-1; D gene uncertain. Between the trimmed V and J ends, which lost 7 bases and 4 bases, there was a span of 16 bases. The CDR3 has 14 amino acids. CDR1 is DFQATT and CDR2 is SNEGSKA in the germline V gene (reference sequence). The CDR3 loop reads CSVAGSYSTGELFF. CDR3 sequence (DNA): TGCAGTGTTGCTGGGTCTTACTCCACCGGGGAGCTGTTTTTT.

This clonotype came up many times. This chain joins TRBV10-3 and TRBJ2-5, with D maybe TRBD1 (5 bases). V was shortened by 0 bases and J by 5 bases, with 13 bases between the two germline ends. The CDR3 extends over 15 amino acids. Germline loops: CDR1 ENHRY, CDR2 SYGVKD. The CDR3 DNA reads TGTGCCATCAGTGAGTCGGGCAGGGCCAAGGAGACCCAGTACTTC. Protein product: CAISESGRAKETQYF.

There are many counts of this clonotype. The V call is TRBV7-9, the J call TRBJ2-5; 7 bases agree with TRBD2. CDR3 size: 15 residues. Germline lookup yields CDR1 SEHNR and CDR2 FQNEAQ (reference sequence). Trimming at V came to 1 base and at J to 4 bases, leaving 6 bases not matched to a gene. The CDR3 region has the DNA TGTGCCAGCAGCTTAGTGCGGGGAGGGCTAGAGACCCAGTACTTC. Protein: CASSLVRGGLETQYF.

This clonotype was detected many times. This chain uses TRBV6-5 with TRBJ1-5; unclear D gene. V was pared by 4 bases and J by 3 bases, with 7 bases between. CDR3 length equals 13 residues. Germline CDR1 is MNHEY and CDR2 is SVGAGI. The CDR3 protein is CASSFLINQPQHF. The CDR3, as DNA: TGTGCCAGCAGTTTCCTAATCAATCAGCCCCAGCATTTT.

This clonotype has ten or more counts. The CDR3 region has the DNA TGTGCCTGGAGTGTCCCGCCGACTAGCGGGGAACTCTACGAGCAGTACTTC. It specifies CAWSVPPTSGELYEQYF. The chain joins TRBV30 to TRBJ2-7; 11 positions agree with TRBD2. The germline V gene encodes CDR1 GTSNPN and CDR2 SVGIG (reference sequence). After removal of 0 bases from V and 3 bases from J, the junction contained 10 bases not matched to a gene. This CDR3 region has 17 residues.

Many counts were recorded for this clonotype. The CDR3 protein is CASSLNAGNEQFF. The CDR3 coding sequence is TGTGCCAGCAGCTTAAATGCGGGCAATGAGCAGTTCTTC. This chain links TRBV11-3 with TRBJ2-1, with a tentative D call TRBD2 (5 bases). The V gene lost 2 bases and the J gene lost 6 bases, with 8 bases spanning the gap. Germline-derived CDR1 and CDR2 are SGHNT and YENEEA. This CDR3 is 13 amino acids long.

This clonotype was recorded at least ten times. DNA for the CDR3: TGTGCCTGGAGTGGGGCTTACAGGGCGCGCGAGCAGTACTTC. Its protein product is CAWSGAYRAREQYF. The chain carries TRBV30 and TRBJ2-7, with D possibly matching TRBD1 (6 bases). The V and J ends lost 1 base and 6 bases respectively, with 16 bases between them. This CDR3 region has 14 residues. CDR1 is GTSNPN, CDR2 SVGIG, per germline (reference sequence).

This chain joins TRBV6-2 or TRBV6-3 and TRBJ2-7, with 7 bases lining up with TRBD2. From germline, CDR1 is MNHEY and CDR2 SVGEGT. The CDR3 covers 16 residues. Losses at the gene ends were 2 bases for V and 1 base for J; bases not matched to a gene: 8. CDR3 sequence: CASSYGLADRSYEQYF. In nucleotides, the CDR3 is TGTGCCAGCAGTTACGGGCTAGCGGATCGTTCCTACGAGCAGTACTTC.